The rows below give T cell receptor beta chains drawn from one sample of a study of regulatory T cells in long-lasting Graves disease. TCRdb used MiXCR to reprocess the multiplex PCR reads, holding one entry per CDR3 protein. Here the sample spans more than 300,000 distinct CDR3 sequences, roughly 12% being singletons. This sample was shared with a second study, whose subject was T cells in Graves' hyperthyroidism and ophthalmopathy.

Source: peripheral blood mononuclear cells (PBMCs), taken at new diagnosis, from a patient treated with antithyroid drugs. These receptors originate from a woman between 18 and 30 years old with Graves disease. Each CDR3 is given with its conserved first and last residue. The D gene is left open where the match is weak. Rows give clone size only sometimes, using once, few, many, or a class for an expanded clone.

D: TRBD2
size: many
V: TRBV5-1
J: TRBJ2-2
DNA: TGCGCCAGCAGATCGGGACTAGCGGTCGCGAACACCGGGGAGCTGTTTTTT
CDR3: CASRSGLAVANTGELFF

D: -
size: -
V: TRBV5-1
J: TRBJ2-1
DNA: TGCGCCAGCAGCTTACCGGCGGGGATTTACAATGAGCAGTTCTTC
CDR3: CASSLPAGIYNEQFF

D: TRBD1
size: few
V: TRBV4-2
J: TRBJ2-5
DNA: TGTGCCAGCAGCTTATCTAAGGGACAGCCACAAGAGACCCAGTACTTC
CDR3: CASSLSKGQPQETQYF

D: TRBD2
size: -
V: TRBV20-1
J: TRBJ2-1
DNA: TGCAGTGCTAGACGCTCAACCTGGGGCGGGAGCGGTGAGCAGTTCTTC
CDR3: CSARRSTWGGSGEQFF

D: TRBD2
size: -
V: TRBV9
J: TRBJ2-3
DNA: TGTGCCAGCAGCTCCATTCTCGGGGGGGTCACAGATACGCAGTATTTT
CDR3: CASSSILGGVTDTQYF

D: TRBD1
size: many
V: TRBV5-1
J: TRBJ2-1
DNA: TGCGCCAGCAGCGTCGAACGGACAGGGAATGAGCAGTTCTTC
CDR3: CASSVERTGNEQFF

D: TRBD1
size: few
V: TRBV10-3
J: TRBJ1-1
DNA: TGTGCCATCAGGGGCGGGACAGGGGACACTGAAGCTTTCTTT
CDR3: CAIRGGTGDTEAFF

D: -
size: many
V: TRBV11-3
J: TRBJ2-5
DNA: TGTGCCGGAGGTAGTCTCATCGAGACACAAGAGACCCAGTACTTC
CDR3: CAGGSLIETQETQYF

D: -
size: few
V: TRBV6-2/TRBV6-3
J: TRBJ1-1
DNA: TGTGCCAGCAGTTATTCCAGTACTGAAGCTTTCTTT
CDR3: CASSYSSTEAFF

D: -
size: many
V: TRBV20-1
J: TRBJ1-2
DNA: TGCAGTGCTATGGGGTGGAGGGACAATAACTATGGCTACACCTTC
CDR3: CSAMGWRDNNYGYTF

D: -
size: many
V: TRBV20-1
J: TRBJ1-2
DNA: TGCAGTGCTGCCCCGGATCTCCCAAATAACTATGGCTACACCTTC
CDR3: CSAAPDLPNNYGYTF

D: TRBD2
size: many
V: TRBV6-2/TRBV6-3
J: TRBJ2-5
DNA: TGTGCCAGCAGCCCCCGGACTAGCGGGAGCGGTGAGACCCAGTACTTC
CDR3: CASSPRTSGSGETQYF

D: TRBD1
size: -
V: TRBV29-1
J: TRBJ1-2
DNA: TGCAGCGTTGAGGGACAGGGGAACTATGGCTACACCTTC
CDR3: CSVEGQGNYGYTF

D: -
size: many
V: TRBV7-2
J: TRBJ1-1
DNA: TGTGCCAGCAGTCAGATAAGCAGGGGCACTGAAGCTTTCTTT
CDR3: CASSQISRGTEAFF

D: -
size: few
V: TRBV12-5
J: TRBJ1-2
DNA: TGTGCTAGTGGTTTGACCACAGGAGCTTATGGCTACACCTTC
CDR3: CASGLTTGAYGYTF

D: -
size: many
V: TRBV7-9
J: TRBJ1-1
DNA: TGTGCCAGCAGCTTAGGATATACTTTCGGACAGGAAGCTTTCTTT
CDR3: CASSLGYTFGQEAFF

D: TRBD1
size: many
V: TRBV20-1
J: TRBJ1-2
DNA: TGCAGTGCTAGAGAGTCAGGGGGCACGGACTGGTATGGCTACACCTTC
CDR3: CSARESGGTDWYGYTF

D: TRBD2
size: many
V: TRBV11-1
J: TRBJ2-7
DNA: TGTGCCAGCAGCCCAAGCCTGGGACTACGTTACGAGCAGTACTTC
CDR3: CASSPSLGLRYEQYF

D: TRBD2
size: many
V: TRBV3-1
J: TRBJ2-1
DNA: TGTGCCAGCAGCCGACTAGCGGGGGGCAATGAGCAGTTCTTC
CDR3: CASSRLAGGNEQFF

D: -
size: -
V: TRBV4-3
J: TRBJ1-4
DNA: TGCGCCAGCAGCCAAGCGGCTGGGAGGGGATCAGAAAAACTGTTTTTT
CDR3: CASSQAAGRGSEKLFF

D: -
size: -
V: TRBV19
J: TRBJ2-1
DNA: TGTGCCAGTAGTTACGAGGCTCAGGGGTACAATGAGCAGTTCTTC
CDR3: CASSYEAQGYNEQFF

D: -
size: many
V: TRBV7-8
J: TRBJ2-7
DNA: TGTGCCAGCAGCGTACCCGCCGGGACTGGGAATTTCTACGAGCAGTACTTC
CDR3: CASSVPAGTGNFYEQYF

D: -
size: many
V: TRBV11-1
J: TRBJ2-1
DNA: TGTGCCAGCAGCTCCCCCGGACTTGCAGGGCCAAAATATGAGCAGTTCTTC
CDR3: CASSSPGLAGPKYEQFF

D: -
size: many
V: TRBV7-2
J: TRBJ2-1
DNA: TGTGCCAGCAGCTTACCCGGCCGCTACAATGAGCAGTTCTTC
CDR3: CASSLPGRYNEQFF

D: TRBD2
size: many
V: TRBV7-3
J: TRBJ2-3
DNA: TGTGCCAGCAGCTTACGAACACTAGCGGGAGGGGGTACGCAGTATTTT
CDR3: CASSLRTLAGGGTQYF

D: -
size: many
V: TRBV2
J: TRBJ2-3
DNA: TGTGCCAGCACCCTCTACCGACCCCGGGACGGGCGCACAGATACGCAGTATTTT
CDR3: CASTLYRPRDGRTDTQYF

D: -
size: many
V: TRBV6-1
J: TRBJ2-3
DNA: TGTGCCAGCACCCCGTCGGGACGGGATGTAGATACGCAGTATTTT
CDR3: CASTPSGRDVDTQYF

D: -
size: few
V: TRBV19
J: TRBJ2-4
DNA: TGTGCCAGTACTAGTTCCCTTCCAGCCAAAAACATTCAGTACTTC
CDR3: CASTSSLPAKNIQYF

D: -
size: many
V: TRBV10-3
J: TRBJ2-5
DNA: TGTGCCATCAGTAGAGTTTTGACGGGAGAGACCCAGTACTTC
CDR3: CAISRVLTGETQYF

D: TRBD1
size: many
V: TRBV12-3/TRBV12-4
J: TRBJ1-1
DNA: TGTGCCAGCAGTCCCCGGATGGGGACAGGGGGTAAAATTGAAGCTTTCTTT
CDR3: CASSPRMGTGGKIEAFF

D: -
size: many
V: TRBV6-2/TRBV6-3
J: TRBJ1-1
DNA: TGTGCCAGCAGTTACCTCGGTGGATTTAGGGCTGAAGCTTTCTTT
CDR3: CASSYLGGFRAEAFF

D: -
size: -
V: TRBV7-9
J: TRBJ2-1
DNA: TGTGCCAGCAGCTCCGGGAGCCAATCCTACAATGAGCAGTTCTTC
CDR3: CASSSGSQSYNEQFF